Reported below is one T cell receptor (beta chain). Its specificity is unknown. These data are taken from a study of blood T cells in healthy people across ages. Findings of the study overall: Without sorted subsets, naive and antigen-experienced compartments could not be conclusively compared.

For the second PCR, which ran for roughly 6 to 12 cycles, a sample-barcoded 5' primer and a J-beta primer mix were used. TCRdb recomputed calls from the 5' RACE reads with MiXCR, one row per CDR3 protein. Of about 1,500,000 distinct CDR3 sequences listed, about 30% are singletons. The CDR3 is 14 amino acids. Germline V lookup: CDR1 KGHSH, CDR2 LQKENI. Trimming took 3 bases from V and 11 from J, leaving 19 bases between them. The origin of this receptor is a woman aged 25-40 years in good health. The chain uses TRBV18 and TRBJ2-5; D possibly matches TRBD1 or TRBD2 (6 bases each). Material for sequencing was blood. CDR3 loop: CASSPSGANYVQYF. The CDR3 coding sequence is TGTGCCAGCTCACCCTCGGGGGCCAACTACGTGCAGTACTTC.